This T cell receptor beta chain was profiled in a study of cytomegalovirus exposure and HLA in healthy donors. This CDR3 is 14 amino acids long. CDR1 is MNHEY, CDR2 SMNVEV, per germline (reference sequence). V lost 2 bases and J 2 bases, leaving 10 bases between the germline ends. Profiling relied on immunoSEQ multiplex PCR, and the TCRdb table lists in-frame clones only, not all of them. Here the sample spans roughly 98,000 clones, around 85% being singletons. This sequence originates from a woman in her 30s in good health and CMV-seronegative. Input material: PBMCs. J is TRBJ2-7 and V is TRBV27; D possibly corresponds to TRBD1 (5 bases). The CDR3 protein is CASSLQGRTYEQYF. DNA of the CDR3: TGTGCCAGCAGTTTACAGGGCAGGACCTACGAGCAGTACTTC.